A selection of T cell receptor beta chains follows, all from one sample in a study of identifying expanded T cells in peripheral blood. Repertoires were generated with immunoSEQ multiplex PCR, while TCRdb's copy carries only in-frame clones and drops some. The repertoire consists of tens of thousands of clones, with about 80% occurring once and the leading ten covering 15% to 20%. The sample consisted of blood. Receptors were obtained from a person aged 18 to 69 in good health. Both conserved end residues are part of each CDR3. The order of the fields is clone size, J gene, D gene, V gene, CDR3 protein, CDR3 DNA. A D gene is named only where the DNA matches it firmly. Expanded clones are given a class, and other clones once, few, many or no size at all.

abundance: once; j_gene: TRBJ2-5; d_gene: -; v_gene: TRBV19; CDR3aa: CASSLRETQYF; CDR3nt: TGTGCCAGTAGTCTTCGGGAGACCCAGTACTTC
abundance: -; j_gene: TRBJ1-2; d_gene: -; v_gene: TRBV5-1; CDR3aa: CASSPNTGTGGYTF; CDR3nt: TGCGCCAGCAGTCCAAATACAGGGACGGGAGGCTACACCTTC
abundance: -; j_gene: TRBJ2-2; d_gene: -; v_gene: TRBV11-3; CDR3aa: CAISADSNTGELFF; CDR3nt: TGTGCCATCTCAGCGGATTCGAACACCGGGGAGCTGTTTTTT
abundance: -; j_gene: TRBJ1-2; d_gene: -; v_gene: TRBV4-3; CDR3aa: CASSQALANYGYTF; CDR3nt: TGCGCCAGCAGCCAGGCCTTAGCTAACTATGGCTACACCTTC
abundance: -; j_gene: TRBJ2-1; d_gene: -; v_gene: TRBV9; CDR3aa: CASSADSGAYNEQFF; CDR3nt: TGTGCCAGCAGCGCAGATAGCGGTGCCTACAATGAGCAGTTCTTC
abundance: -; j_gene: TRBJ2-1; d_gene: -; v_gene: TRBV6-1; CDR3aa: CASREKTRVKQFF; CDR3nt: TGTGCCAGCAGAGAAAAGACAAGGGTCAAGCAGTTCTTC
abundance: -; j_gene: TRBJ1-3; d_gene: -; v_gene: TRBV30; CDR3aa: CAWSVGRSSGNTIYF; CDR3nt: TGTGCCTGGAGTGTGGGCCGAAGCTCTGGAAACACCATATATTTT
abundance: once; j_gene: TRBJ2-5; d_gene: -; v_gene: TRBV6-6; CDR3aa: CASSYSQRSRETQYF; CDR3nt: TGTGCCAGCAGTTACTCTCAGAGATCGAGAGAGACCCAGTACTTC
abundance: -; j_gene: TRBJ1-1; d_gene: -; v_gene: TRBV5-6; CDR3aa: CASSQNAEAFF; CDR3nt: TGTGCCAGCAGCCAAAACGCTGAAGCTTTCTTT
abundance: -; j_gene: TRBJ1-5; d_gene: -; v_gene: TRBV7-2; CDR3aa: CASSLEFRNQPQHF; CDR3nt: TGTGCCAGCAGCTTAGAGTTTCGCAATCAGCCCCAGCATTTT
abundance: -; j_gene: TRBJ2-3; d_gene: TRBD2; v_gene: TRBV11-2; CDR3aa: CASSFKTSGSADTQYF; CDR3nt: TGTGCCAGCAGCTTTAAGACTAGCGGGAGTGCAGATACGCAGTATTTT
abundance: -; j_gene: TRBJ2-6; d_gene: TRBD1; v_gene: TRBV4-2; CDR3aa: CASSQGTGDSGANVLTF; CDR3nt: TGTGCCAGCAGCCAAGGGACAGGGGACTCTGGGGCCAACGTCCTGACTTTC
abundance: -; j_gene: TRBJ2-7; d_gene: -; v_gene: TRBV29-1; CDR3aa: CSVESAAYEQYF; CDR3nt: TGCAGCGTTGAGTCGGCCGCCTACGAGCAGTACTTC
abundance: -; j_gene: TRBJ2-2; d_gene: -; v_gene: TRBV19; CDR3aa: CASTHARVPGELFF; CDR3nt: TGTGCCAGTACCCATGCCAGGGTACCCGGGGAGCTGTTTTTT
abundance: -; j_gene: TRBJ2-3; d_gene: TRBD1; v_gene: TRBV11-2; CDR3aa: CASSARQGLFTDTQYF; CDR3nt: TGTGCCAGCAGCGCCCGACAGGGGCTATTCACAGATACGCAGTATTTT
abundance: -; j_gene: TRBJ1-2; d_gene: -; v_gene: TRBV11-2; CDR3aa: CASSLNSNYGYTF; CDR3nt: TGTGCCAGCAGCTTAAACAGTAACTATGGCTACACCTTC
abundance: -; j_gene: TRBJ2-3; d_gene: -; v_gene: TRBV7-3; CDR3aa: CASSTPVGGGTQYF; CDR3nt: TGTGCCAGCAGTACACCGGTGGGTGGAGGTACGCAGTATTTT
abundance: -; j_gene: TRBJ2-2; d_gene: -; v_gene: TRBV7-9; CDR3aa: CASSSGTWNTGELFF; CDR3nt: TGTGCCAGCAGCTCCGGGACTTGGAACACCGGGGAGCTGTTTTTT
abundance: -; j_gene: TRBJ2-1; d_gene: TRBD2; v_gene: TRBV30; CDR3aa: CALTSGFYNEQFF; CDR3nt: TGTGCCTTGACTAGCGGGTTTTACAATGAGCAGTTCTTC
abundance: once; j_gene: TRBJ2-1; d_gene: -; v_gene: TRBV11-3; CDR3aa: CASSPRPAYNEQFF; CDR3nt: TGTGCCAGCAGCCCACGACCCGCCTACAATGAGCAGTTCTTC
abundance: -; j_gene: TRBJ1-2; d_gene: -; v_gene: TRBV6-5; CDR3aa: CASSYTTANYGYTF; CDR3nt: TGTGCCAGCAGTTATACGACAGCAAACTATGGCTACACCTTC
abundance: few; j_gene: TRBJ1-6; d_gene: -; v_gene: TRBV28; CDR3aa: CASTIVVGRPLHF; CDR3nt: TGTGCCAGCACTATTGTAGTGGGTCGGCCCCTCCACTTT